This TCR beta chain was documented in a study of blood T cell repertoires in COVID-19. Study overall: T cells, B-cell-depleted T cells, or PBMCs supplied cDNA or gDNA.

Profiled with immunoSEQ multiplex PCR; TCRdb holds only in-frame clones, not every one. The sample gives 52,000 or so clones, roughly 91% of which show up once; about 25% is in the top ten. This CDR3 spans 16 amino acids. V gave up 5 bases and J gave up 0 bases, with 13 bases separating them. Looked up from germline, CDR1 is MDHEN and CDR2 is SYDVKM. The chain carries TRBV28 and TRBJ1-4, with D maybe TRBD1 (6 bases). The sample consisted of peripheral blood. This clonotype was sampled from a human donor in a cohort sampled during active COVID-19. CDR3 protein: CASSGLGAATNEKLFF. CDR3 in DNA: TGTGCCAGCAGTGGGTTGGGGGCAGCAACTAATGAAAAACTGTTTTTT.